A selection of T cell receptor beta chains follows, all from one sample in a study of T cell clones after liver transplantation. Sequencing used immunoSEQ multiplex PCR; TCRdb keeps in-frame clones, though not all of them. The sample yields approximately 6,000 clones, 79% seen once. This specimen consisted of CD8+ T cells from blood, obtained 24 months after liver transplant. These receptors were obtained from a human patient who received a liver transplant. Some T cells may originate from the graft donor. The CDR3 runs from the conserved cysteine through the conserved F or W. The order of the fields is D gene, V gene, clone size, J gene, CDR3 DNA, CDR3 protein. A D gene is named only where the DNA matches it firmly. Some rows have no size entry. The others give once, few or many, or a class for an expanded clone.

D: -
V: TRBV5-8
size: -
J: TRBJ1-5
DNA: TGTGCCAGCAGCTTGGCCACCGCTGGGAATCAGCCCCAGCATTTT
CDR3: CASSLATAGNQPQHF

D: TRBD2
V: TRBV29-1
size: -
J: TRBJ2-3
DNA: TGCAGCGTGAATGGACTAGAAGCAGATACGCAGTATTTT
CDR3: CSVNGLEADTQYF

D: -
V: TRBV5-4
size: -
J: TRBJ1-4
DNA: TGTGCCAGCAAAAACAGGGAAACAACTAATGAAAAACTGTTTTTT
CDR3: CASKNRETTNEKLFF

D: -
V: TRBV5-6
size: -
J: TRBJ1-3
DNA: TGTGCCAGCAGCTTGGGGCAGGTCTTTTATGGAAACACCATATATTTT
CDR3: CASSLGQVFYGNTIYF

D: -
V: TRBV27
size: -
J: TRBJ1-2
DNA: TGTGCCAGCAGTTTGAAAGGGGATGGTGGCTACACCTTC
CDR3: CASSLKGDGGYTF

D: TRBD2
V: TRBV2
size: -
J: TRBJ2-7
DNA: TGTGCCAGCAGGGGAGGACTAGCGGGAGACGAGCAGTACTTC
CDR3: CASRGGLAGDEQYF

D: -
V: TRBV7-8
size: once
J: TRBJ2-1
DNA: TGTGCCAGCAGCTTAGGTAGGGACGGATTTAGTGAGCAGTTCTTC
CDR3: CASSLGRDGFSEQFF

D: -
V: TRBV27
size: -
J: TRBJ1-5
DNA: TGTGCCAGCAGTTTACTGGGTGAAGGGCAGCCCCAGCATTTT
CDR3: CASSLLGEGQPQHF

D: -
V: TRBV7-9
size: -
J: TRBJ2-3
DNA: TGTGCCAGCAGCCCCAGGGGGGGCACAGATACGCAGTATTTT
CDR3: CASSPRGGTDTQYF

D: TRBD1
V: TRBV2
size: -
J: TRBJ1-1
DNA: TGTGCCAGGCGCACAGGGGGCACTGAAGCTTTCTTT
CDR3: CARRTGGTEAFF

D: -
V: TRBV7-9
size: -
J: TRBJ2-3
DNA: TGTGCCAGCAGCCGAGGGAACACAGATACGCAGTATTTT
CDR3: CASSRGNTDTQYF

D: TRBD1
V: TRBV7-7
size: medium-sized
J: TRBJ2-1
DNA: TGTGCCAGTTACCCTCCGGGACAGGAAGGGAATGAGCAGTTCTTC
CDR3: CASYPPGQEGNEQFF

D: -
V: TRBV10-1
size: -
J: TRBJ2-3
DNA: TGCGCCAGCAGTGAGTCGGTGGGAGCGGCAGATACGCAGTATTTT
CDR3: CASSESVGAADTQYF

D: -
V: TRBV19
size: medium-sized
J: TRBJ2-3
DNA: TGTGCCAGTAGTATAGGCTGGGATACGCAGTATTTT
CDR3: CASSIGWDTQYF